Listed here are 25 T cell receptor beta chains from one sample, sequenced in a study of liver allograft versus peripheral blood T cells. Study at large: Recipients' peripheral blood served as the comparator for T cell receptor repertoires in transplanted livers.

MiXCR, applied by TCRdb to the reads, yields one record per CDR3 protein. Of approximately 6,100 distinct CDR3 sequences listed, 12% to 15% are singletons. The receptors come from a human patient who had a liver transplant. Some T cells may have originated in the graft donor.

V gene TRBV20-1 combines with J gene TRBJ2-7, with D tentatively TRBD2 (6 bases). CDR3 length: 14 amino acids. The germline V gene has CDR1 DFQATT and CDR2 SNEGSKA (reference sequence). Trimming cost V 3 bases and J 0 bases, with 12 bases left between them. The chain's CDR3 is CSASRGLTSYEQYF. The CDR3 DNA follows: TGCAGTGCTAGTCGGGGACTGACCTCCTACGAGCAGTACTTC.

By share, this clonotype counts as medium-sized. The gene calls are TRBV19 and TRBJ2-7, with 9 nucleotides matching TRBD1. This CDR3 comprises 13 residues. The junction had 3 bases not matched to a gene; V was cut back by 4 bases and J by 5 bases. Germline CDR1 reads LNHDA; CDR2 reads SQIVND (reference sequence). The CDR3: CASSRTGDHEQYF. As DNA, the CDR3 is TGTGCCAGTAGTAGGACAGGGGACCACGAGCAGTACTTC.

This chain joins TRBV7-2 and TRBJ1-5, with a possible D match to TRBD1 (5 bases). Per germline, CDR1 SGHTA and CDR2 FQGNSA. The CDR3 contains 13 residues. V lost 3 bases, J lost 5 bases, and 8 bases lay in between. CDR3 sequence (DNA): TGTGCCAGCAGCTTCCAGGGTGATCAGCCCCAGCATTTT. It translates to CASSFQGDQPQHF.

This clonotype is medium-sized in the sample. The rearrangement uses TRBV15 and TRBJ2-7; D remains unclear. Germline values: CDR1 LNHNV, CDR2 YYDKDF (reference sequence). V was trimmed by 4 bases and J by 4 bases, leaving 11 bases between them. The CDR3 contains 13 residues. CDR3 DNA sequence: TGTGCCACCAGCATCAAATTTCTTTACGAGCAGTACTTC. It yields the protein CATSIKFLYEQYF.

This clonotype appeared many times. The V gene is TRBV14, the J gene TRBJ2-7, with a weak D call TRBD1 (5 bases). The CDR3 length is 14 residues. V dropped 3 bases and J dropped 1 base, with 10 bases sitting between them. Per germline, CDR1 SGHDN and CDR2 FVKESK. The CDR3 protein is CASSQTVNSYEQYF. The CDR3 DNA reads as TGTGCCAGCAGCCAGACAGTGAATTCCTACGAGCAGTACTTC.

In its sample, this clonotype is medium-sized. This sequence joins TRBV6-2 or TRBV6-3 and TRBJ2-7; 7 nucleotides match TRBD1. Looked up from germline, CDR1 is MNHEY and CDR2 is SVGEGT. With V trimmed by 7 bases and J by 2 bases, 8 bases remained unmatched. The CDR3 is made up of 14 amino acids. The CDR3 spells CASTRGGSTYEQYF. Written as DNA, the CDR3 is TGTGCCAGCACCAGAGGGGGCTCCACCTACGAGCAGTACTTC.

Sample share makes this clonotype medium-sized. The CDR3 sequence: CASSLGGGGQPQHF. The CDR3 nucleotides read TGTGCCAGCAGCTTAGGGGGAGGCGGTCAGCCCCAGCATTTT. The chain recombines TRBV7-2 with TRBJ1-5, with no clear D. Germline CDR1 and CDR2: SGHTA and FQGNSA. This CDR3 has 14 residues. With 1 base removed from V and 6 bases from J, the gap between germline ends came to 10 bases.

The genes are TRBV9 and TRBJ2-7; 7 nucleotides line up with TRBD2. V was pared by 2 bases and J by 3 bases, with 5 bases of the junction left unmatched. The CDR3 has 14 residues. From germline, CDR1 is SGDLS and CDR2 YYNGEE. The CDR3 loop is CASSVGVAGYEQYF. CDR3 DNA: TGTGCCAGCAGCGTGGGAGTAGCGGGCTACGAGCAGTACTTC.

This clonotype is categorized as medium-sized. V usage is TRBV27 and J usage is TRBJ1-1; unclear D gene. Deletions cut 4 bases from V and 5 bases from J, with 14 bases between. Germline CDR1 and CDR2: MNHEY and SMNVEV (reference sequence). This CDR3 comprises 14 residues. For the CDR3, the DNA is TGTGCCAGCAGTTATTACGACGGTAGAACTGAAGCTTTCTTT. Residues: CASSYYDGRTEAFF.

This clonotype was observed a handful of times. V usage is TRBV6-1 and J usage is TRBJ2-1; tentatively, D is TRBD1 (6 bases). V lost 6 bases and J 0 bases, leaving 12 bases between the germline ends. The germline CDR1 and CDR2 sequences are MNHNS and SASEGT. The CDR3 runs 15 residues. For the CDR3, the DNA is TGTGCCAGCAGCCGCGAGGGGGTCTCCTACAATGAGCAGTTCTTC. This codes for CASSREGVSYNEQFF.

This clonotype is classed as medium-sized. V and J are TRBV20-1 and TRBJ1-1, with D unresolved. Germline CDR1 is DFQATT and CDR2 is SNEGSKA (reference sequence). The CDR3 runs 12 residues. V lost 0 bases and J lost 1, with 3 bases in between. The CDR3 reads CSARDPNTEAFF. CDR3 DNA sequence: TGCAGTGCTAGAGACCCGAACACTGAAGCTTTCTTT.

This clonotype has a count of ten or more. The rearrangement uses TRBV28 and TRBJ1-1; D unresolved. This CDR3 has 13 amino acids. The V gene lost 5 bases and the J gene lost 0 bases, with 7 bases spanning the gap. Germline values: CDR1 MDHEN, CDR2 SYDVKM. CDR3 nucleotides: TGTGCCAGCAGTCCGCCAGTGAACACTGAAGCTTTCTTT. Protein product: CASSPPVNTEAFF.

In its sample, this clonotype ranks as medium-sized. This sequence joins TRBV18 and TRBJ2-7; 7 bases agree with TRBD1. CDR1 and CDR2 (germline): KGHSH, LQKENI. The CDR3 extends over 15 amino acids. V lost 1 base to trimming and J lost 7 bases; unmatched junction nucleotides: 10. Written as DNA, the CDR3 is TGTGCCAGCTCACCACTGCCGACAGGGACCGGGGAGCAGTACTTC. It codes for CASSPLPTGTGEQYF.

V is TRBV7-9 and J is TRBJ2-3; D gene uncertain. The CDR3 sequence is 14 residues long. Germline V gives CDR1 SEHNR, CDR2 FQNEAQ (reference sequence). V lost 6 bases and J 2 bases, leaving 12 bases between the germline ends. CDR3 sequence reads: CASRVAQSTDTQYF. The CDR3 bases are TGTGCCAGCAGAGTAGCCCAGTCCACAGATACGCAGTATTTT.

The chain's CDR3 is CASSQGPGVPDTQYF. The CDR3 coding sequence is TGTGCCAGCAGCCAGGGACCGGGAGTCCCAGATACGCAGTATTTT. V gene TRBV6-6 combines with J gene TRBJ2-3; D is perhaps TRBD2 (6 bases). Per the germline V gene, CDR1 is MNHNY and CDR2 is SVGAGI (reference sequence). Trimming took off 6 bases at V and 4 bases at J, with 17 bases between the two ends. This CDR3 is built from 15 residues.

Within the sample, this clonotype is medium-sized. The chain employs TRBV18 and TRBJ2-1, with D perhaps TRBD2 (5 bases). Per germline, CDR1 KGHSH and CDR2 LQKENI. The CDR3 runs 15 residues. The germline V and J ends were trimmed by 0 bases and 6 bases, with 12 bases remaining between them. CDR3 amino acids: CASSPPGLEGNEQFF. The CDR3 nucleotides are TGTGCCAGCTCACCACCGGGCCTAGAGGGCAATGAGCAGTTCTTC. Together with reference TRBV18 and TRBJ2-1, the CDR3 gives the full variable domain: NAGVMQNPRHLVRRRGQEARLRCSPMKGHSHVYWYRQLPEEGLKFMVYLQKENIIDESGMPKERFSAEFPKEGPSILRIQQVVRGDSAAYFCASSPPGLEGNEQFFGPGTRLTVL.

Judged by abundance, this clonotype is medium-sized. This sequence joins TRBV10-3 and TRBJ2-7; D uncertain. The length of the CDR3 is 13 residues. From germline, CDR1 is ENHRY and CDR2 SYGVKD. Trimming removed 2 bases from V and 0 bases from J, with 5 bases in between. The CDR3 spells CAISETVSYEQYF. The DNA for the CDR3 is TGTGCCATCAGTGAGACAGTCTCCTACGAGCAGTACTTC.

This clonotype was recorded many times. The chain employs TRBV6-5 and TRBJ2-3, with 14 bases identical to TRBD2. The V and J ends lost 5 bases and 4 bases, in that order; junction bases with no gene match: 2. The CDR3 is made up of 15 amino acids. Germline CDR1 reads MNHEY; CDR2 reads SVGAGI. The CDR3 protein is CASSMGLAGADTQYF. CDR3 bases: TGTGCCAGCAGTATGGGACTAGCGGGAGCAGATACGCAGTATTTT.

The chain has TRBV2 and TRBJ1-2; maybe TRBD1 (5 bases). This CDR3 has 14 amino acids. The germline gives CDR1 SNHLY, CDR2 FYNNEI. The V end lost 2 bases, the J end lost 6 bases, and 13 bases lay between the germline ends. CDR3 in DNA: TGTGCCAGCAGTGAAAGGGGAATGAGCCATGGCTACACCTTC. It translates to CASSERGMSHGYTF.

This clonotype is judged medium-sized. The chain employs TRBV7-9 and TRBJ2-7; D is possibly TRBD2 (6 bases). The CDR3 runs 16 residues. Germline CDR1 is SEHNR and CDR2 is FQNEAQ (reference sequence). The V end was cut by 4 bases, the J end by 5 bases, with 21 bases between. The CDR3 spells CASSYLPGLTGHEQYF. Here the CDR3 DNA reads TGTGCCAGCAGCTATCTACCGGGACTTACTGGGCACGAGCAGTACTTC.

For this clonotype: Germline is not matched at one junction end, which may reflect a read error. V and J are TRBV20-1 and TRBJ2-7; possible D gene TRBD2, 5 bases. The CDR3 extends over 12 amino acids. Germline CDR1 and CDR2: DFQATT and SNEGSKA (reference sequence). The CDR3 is CSARGLSDEQYF. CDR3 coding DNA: TGCAGTGCCAGAGGGCTATCCGACGAGCAGTACTTC.

CDR3 nucleotide sequence: TGTGCCTGGACCCAGGGAGGGGTGAGCACTGAAGCTTTCTTT. Encoded protein: CAWTQGGVSTEAFF. The chain employs TRBV30 and TRBJ1-1, with a tentative D call TRBD1 (5 bases). Deletions cut 4 bases from V and 4 bases from J, with 16 bases between. CDR1 is GTSNPN, CDR2 SVGIG, per germline (reference sequence). The CDR3 sequence is 14 residues long.

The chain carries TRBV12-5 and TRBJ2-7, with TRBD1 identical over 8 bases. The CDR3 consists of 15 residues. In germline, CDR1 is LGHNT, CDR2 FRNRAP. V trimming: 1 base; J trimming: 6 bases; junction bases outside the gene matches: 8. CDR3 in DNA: TGTGCTAGTGGTTTGGGAAAACAGGGGGGACGCGAGCAGTACTTC. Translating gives CASGLGKQGGREQYF.

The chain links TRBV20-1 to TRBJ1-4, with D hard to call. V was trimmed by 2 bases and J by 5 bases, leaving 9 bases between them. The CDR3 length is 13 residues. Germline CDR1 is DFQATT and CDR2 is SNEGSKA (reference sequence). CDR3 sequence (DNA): TGCAGTGCTAGACCAAGACCGAATGAAAAACTGTTTTTT. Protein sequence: CSARPRPNEKLFF.

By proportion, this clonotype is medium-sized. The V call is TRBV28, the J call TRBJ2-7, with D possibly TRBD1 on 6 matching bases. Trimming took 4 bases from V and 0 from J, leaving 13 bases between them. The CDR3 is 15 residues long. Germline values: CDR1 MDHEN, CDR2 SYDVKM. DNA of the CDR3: TGTGCCAGCAGTTCGGGACAACTACGCTCCTACGAGCAGTACTTC. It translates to CASSSGQLRSYEQYF. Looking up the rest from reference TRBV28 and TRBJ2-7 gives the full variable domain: DVKVTQSSRYLVKRTGEKVFLECVQDMDHENMFWYRQDPGLGLRLIYFSYDVKMKEKGDIPEGYSVSREKKERFSLILESASTNQTSMYLCASSSGQLRSYEQYFGPGTRLTVT.